A selection of T cell receptor beta chains follows, all from one sample in a study of T cell changes during pregnancy in multiple sclerosis. Generated by immunoSEQ multiplex PCR, the TCRdb table keeps only in-frame clones and is missing some. The top ten clones hold roughly 8.1% of a sample with 39,000 or so clones, 94% of them seen once. This sample comprised CD8+ T cells from peripheral blood mononuclear cells, obtained in the third trimester of pregnancy. These TCRs come from a female donor with multiple sclerosis, enrolled in a pregnancy study. Each CDR3 is given with its conserved first and last residue. Each record gives: J gene, CDR3 length, D gene, clone size, V gene, CDR3 DNA, CDR3 protein. A D gene is named only where the DNA matches it firmly. Rows give clone size only sometimes, using once, few, many, or a class for an expanded clone.

TRBJ2-1 | 13 | - | once | TRBV19 | TGTGCCAGTAGCTCGGGAACCTACAATGAGCAGTTCTTC | CASSSGTYNEQFF
TRBJ2-2 | 14 | - | - | TRBV11-1 | TGTGCCAGCAGCTTAGGAGGGAACACCGGGGAGCTGTTTTTT | CASSLGGNTGELFF
TRBJ2-1 | 12 | - | - | TRBV7-6 | TGTGCCAGCAGCCTTCCCAGGGGTGAGCAGTTCTTC | CASSLPRGEQFF
TRBJ1-1 | 15 | TRBD1 | - | TRBV16 | TGTGCCAGCAGCCAGCCGGGACAGTTGAACACTGAAGCTTTCTTT | CASSQPGQLNTEAFF
TRBJ2-1 | 14 | - | - | TRBV29-1 | TGCAGCGTTGAAAGGGGGAGCTCCTACAATGAGCAGTTCTTC | CSVERGSSYNEQFF
TRBJ2-7 | 15 | TRBD1 | - | TRBV6-6 | TGTGCCAGCACCAACTCCGGGACAGGTCCCTACGAGCAGTACTTC | CASTNSGTGPYEQYF
TRBJ1-1 | 13 | - | - | TRBV4-1 | TGCGCCAGCAGCCAAGAGGTCGGGGGAGAAGCTTTCTTT | CASSQEVGGEAFF
TRBJ1-2 | 14 | - | once | TRBV6-6 | TGTGCCAGCAGTTACCCAGGACAGAACTATGGCTACACCTTC | CASSYPGQNYGYTF
TRBJ2-3 | 17 | TRBD2 | - | TRBV5-1 | TGCGCCAGCAGCCCAGGACTAGCGGGGGCCTACACAGATACGCAGTATTTT | CASSPGLAGAYTDTQYF
TRBJ2-3 | 11 | - | once | TRBV27 | TGTGCCAGCAAGAGGGCAGATACGCAGTATTTT | CASKRADTQYF
TRBJ2-2 | 12 | - | - | TRBV28 | TGTGCCAGCAGTAGTATAGCCGGGGAGCTGTTTTTT | CASSSIAGELFF
TRBJ1-1 | 15 | TRBD1 | - | TRBV28 | TGTGCCAGCAGTTTACCCCCCCCGGGACAGACTGAAGCTTTCTTT | CASSLPPPGQTEAFF
TRBJ2-3 | 17 | - | - | TRBV9 | TGTGCCAGCACCGCATGGAGAGGGGACACATTAGCAGATACGCAGTATTTT | CASTAWRGDTLADTQYF
TRBJ1-2 | 16 | - | - | TRBV5-4 | TGTGCCAGCAGTACAGACAGAACTTCTGCCTTTTATGGCTACACCTTC | CASSTDRTSAFYGYTF
TRBJ2-7 | 16 | TRBD1 | - | TRBV29-1 | TGCAGCGTTGAAGACTCGAGACAGGGGGCGGTCTACGAGCAGTACTTC | CSVEDSRQGAVYEQYF
TRBJ2-3 | 15 | - | - | TRBV9 | TGTGCCAGCAGCGTAGAGGCAGGCCGCACAGATACGCAGTATTTT | CASSVEAGRTDTQYF
TRBJ2-1 | 16 | TRBD2 | - | TRBV6-4 | TGTGCCAGCAGTGAATTAGGTAGCGGGAGTTACAATGAGCAGTTCTTC | CASSELGSGSYNEQFF
TRBJ2-1 | 14 | TRBD2 | - | TRBV14 | TGTGCCAGCAGCACCCGAGCGGGAGTCAATGAGCAGTTCTTC | CASSTRAGVNEQFF
TRBJ1-1 | 17 | TRBD1 | once | TRBV19 | TGTGCCAGTCGGTGGACAGGGATAGGGCCCGGGGACACTGAAGCTTTCTTT | CASRWTGIGPGDTEAFF
TRBJ1-1 | 12 | - | once | TRBV28 | TGTGCCAGCAGTTTATGGGCCAGTGAAGCTTTCTTT | CASSLWASEAFF
TRBJ1-4 | 18 | TRBD1 | - | TRBV19 | TGTGCCAGTAGTGCGGGACAGGGGGGGCCAATAACTAATGAAAAACTGTTTTTT | CASSAGQGGPITNEKLFF
TRBJ2-7 | 16 | TRBD1 | - | TRBV27 | TGTGCCAGCAGTTCAACCCCCGGGACAGGAACCTACGAGCAGTACTTC | CASSSTPGTGTYEQYF